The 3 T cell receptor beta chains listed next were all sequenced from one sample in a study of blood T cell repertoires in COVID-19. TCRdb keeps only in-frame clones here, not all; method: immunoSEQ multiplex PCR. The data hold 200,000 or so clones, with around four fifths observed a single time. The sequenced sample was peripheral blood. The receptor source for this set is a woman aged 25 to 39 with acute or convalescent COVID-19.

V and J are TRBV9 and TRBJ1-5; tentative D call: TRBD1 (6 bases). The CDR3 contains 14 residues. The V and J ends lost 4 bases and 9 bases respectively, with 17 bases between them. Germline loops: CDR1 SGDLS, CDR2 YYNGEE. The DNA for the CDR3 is TGTGCCAGCAGCCACCGGGACACCAACCGGCCCCAGCATTTT. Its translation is CASSHRDTNRPQHF.

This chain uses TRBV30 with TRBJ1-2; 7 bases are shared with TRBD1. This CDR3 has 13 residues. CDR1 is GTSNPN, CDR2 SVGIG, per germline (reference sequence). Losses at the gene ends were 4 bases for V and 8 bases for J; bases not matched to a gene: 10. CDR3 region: CAWIPTGTIGYTF. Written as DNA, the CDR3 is TGTGCCTGGATCCCGACAGGGACAATCGGCTACACCTTC.

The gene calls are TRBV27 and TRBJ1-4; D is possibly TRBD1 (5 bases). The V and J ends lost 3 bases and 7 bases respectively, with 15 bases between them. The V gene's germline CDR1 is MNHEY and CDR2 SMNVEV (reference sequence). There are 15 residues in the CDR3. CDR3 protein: CASSFAKNGGEKLFF. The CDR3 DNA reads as TGTGCCAGCAGTTTCGCCAAAAACGGGGGTGAAAAACTGTTTTTT.